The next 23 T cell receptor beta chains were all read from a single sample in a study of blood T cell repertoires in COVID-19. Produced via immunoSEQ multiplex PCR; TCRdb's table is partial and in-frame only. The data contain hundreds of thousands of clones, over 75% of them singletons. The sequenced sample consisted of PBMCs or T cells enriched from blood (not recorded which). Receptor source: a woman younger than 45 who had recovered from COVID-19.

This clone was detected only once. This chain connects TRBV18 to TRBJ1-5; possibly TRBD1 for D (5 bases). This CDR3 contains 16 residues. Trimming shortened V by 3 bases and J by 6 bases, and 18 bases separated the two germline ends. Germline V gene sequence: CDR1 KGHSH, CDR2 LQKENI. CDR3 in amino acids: CASSPDVGRNSQPQHF. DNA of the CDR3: TGTGCCAGCTCACCTGATGTGGGGCGGAATTCTCAGCCCCAGCATTTT.

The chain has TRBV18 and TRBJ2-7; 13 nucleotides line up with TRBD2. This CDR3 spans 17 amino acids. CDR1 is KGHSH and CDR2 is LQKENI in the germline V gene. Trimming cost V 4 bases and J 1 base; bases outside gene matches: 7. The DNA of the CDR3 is TGTGCCAGCTCACGCGGGACTAGCGGGACAAGTTCCTACGAGCAGTACTTC. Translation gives CASSRGTSGTSSYEQYF.

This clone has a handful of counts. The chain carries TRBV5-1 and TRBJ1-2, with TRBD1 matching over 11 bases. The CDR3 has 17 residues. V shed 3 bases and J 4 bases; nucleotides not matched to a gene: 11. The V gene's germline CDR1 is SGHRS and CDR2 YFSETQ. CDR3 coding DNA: TGCGCCAGCAGCTCACAAATGGACAGGGGGCGCGGCTATGGCTACACCTTC. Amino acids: CASSSQMDRGRGYGYTF.

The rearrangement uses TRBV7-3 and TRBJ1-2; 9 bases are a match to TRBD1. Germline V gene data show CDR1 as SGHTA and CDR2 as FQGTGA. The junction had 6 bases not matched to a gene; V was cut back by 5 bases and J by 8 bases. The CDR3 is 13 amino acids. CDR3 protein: CASSPGQGSGYTF. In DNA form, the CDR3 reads TGTGCCAGCAGCCCCGGACAGGGGTCGGGCTACACCTTC.

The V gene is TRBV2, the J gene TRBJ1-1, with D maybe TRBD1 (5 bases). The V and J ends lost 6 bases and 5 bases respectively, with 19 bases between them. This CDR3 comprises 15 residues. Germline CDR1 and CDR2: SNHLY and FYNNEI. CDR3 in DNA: TGTGCCAGCAGCGGGCGGGCGGGGCGAGGTACTGAAGCTTTCTTT. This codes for CASSGRAGRGTEAFF.

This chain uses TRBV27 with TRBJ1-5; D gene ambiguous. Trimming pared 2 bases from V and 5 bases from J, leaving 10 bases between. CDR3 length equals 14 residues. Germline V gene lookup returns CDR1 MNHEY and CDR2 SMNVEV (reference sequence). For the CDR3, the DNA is TGTGCCAGCAGTTTAGATAGTACCTATCAGCCCCAGCATTTT. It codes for CASSLDSTYQPQHF.

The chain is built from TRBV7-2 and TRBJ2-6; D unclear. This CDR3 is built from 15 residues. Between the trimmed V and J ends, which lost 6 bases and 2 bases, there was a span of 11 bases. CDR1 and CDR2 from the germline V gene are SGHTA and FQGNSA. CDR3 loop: CASSSDSPGANVLTF. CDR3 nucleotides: TGTGCCAGCAGTTCTGATAGTCCTGGGGCCAACGTCCTGACTTTC.

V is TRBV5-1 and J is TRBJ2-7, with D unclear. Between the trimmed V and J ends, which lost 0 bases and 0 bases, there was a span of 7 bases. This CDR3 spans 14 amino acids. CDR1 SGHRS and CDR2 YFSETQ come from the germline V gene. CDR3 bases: TGCGCCAGCAGCTTGGATTCTACCTCCTACGAGCAGTACTTC. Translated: CASSLDSTSYEQYF.

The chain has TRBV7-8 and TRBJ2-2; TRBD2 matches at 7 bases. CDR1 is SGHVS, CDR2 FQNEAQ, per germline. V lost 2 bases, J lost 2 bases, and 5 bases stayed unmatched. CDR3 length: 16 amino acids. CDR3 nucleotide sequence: TGTGCCAGCAGCTTAAGGGGCGGGGGAAACACCGGGGAGCTGTTTTTT. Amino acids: CASSLRGGGNTGELFF. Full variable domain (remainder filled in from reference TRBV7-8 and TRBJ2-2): GAGVSQSPRYKVAKRGQDVALRCDPISGHVSLFWYQQALGQGPEFLTYFQNEAQLDKSGLPSDRFFAERPEGSVSTLKIQRTQQEDSAVYLCASSLRGGGNTGELFFGEGSRLTVL.

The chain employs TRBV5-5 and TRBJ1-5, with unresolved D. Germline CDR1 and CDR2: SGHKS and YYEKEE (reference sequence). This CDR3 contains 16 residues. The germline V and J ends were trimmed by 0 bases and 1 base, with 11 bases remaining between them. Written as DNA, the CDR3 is TGTGCCAGCAGCTTGGACGGCGGTGGAAGCAATCAGCCCCAGCATTTT. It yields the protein CASSLDGGGSNQPQHF.

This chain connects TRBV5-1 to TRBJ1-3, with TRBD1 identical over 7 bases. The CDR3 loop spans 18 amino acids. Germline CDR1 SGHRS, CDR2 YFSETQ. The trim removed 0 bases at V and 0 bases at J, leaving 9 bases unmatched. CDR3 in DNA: TGCGCCAGCAGCTTGGCCCCGGGACAGCCACTCTCTGGAAACACCATATATTTT. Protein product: CASSLAPGQPLSGNTIYF.

The chain's CDR3 is CASSKDGGLNTEAFF. DNA of the CDR3: TGTGCCAGCAGCAAAGACGGGGGACTGAACACTGAAGCTTTCTTT. The V gene is TRBV21-1, the J gene TRBJ1-1. TRBV21-1 is tagged as a pseudogene. The CDR3 has 15 amino acids.

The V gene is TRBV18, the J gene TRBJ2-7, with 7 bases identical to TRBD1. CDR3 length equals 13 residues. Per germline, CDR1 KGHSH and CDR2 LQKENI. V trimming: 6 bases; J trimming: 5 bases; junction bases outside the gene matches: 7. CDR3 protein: CASSYATGNEQYF. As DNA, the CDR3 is TGTGCCAGCTCTTACGCGACAGGGAACGAGCAGTACTTC.

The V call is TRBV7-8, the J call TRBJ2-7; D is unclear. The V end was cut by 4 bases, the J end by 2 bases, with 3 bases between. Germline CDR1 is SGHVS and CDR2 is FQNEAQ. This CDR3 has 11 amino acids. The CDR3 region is CASSSAYEQYF. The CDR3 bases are TGTGCCAGCAGCTCGGCCTACGAGCAGTACTTC.

CDR3 amino acids: CAISLGGVGETQYF. The CDR3 DNA follows: TGTGCCATCAGTCTAGGGGGGGTTGGAGAGACCCAGTACTTC. The V call is TRBV10-3, the J call TRBJ2-5; perhaps TRBD2 as D (7 bases). This CDR3 region has 14 residues. The V and J ends lost 5 bases and 4 bases respectively, with 14 bases between them. CDR1 is ENHRY, CDR2 SYGVKD, per germline.

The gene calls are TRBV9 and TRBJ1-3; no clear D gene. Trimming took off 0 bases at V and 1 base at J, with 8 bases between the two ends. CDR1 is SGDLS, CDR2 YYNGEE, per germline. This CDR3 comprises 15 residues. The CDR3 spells CASSVGHLSGNTIYF. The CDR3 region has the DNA TGTGCCAGCAGCGTAGGACATTTATCTGGAAACACCATATATTTT.

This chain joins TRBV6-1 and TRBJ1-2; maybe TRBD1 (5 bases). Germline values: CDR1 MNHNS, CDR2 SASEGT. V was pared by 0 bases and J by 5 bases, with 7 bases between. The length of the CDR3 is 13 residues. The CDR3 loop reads CASSEAAGYGYTF. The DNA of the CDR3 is TGTGCCAGCAGTGAAGCTGCAGGGTATGGCTACACCTTC.

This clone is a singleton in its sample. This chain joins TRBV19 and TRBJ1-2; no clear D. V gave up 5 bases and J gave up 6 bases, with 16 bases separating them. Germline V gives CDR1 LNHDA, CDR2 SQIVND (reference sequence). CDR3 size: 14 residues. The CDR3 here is CASSVGVRSDGYTF. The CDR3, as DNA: TGTGCCAGTAGTGTGGGAGTTAGGAGTGATGGCTACACCTTC.

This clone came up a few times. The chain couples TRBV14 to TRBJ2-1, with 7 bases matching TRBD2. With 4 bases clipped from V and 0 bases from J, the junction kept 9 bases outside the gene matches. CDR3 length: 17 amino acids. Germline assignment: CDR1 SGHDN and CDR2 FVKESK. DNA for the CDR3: TGTGCCAGCAGCCCCATCGGGCGGGGGAGCTCCTACAATGAGCAGTTCTTC. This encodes CASSPIGRGSSYNEQFF.

CDR3 DNA sequence: TGTGCCAGCAGTCAGCGGACTAGCTTGGGGGAGACCCAGTACTTC. Translated, it gives CASSQRTSLGETQYF. The gene calls are TRBV27 and TRBJ2-5; TRBD2 matches 8 bases. This CDR3 is 15 amino acids long. Germline trimming cut 5 bases from V and 5 bases from J; bases unmatched to any gene: 10. Germline values: CDR1 MNHEY, CDR2 SMNVEV (reference sequence).

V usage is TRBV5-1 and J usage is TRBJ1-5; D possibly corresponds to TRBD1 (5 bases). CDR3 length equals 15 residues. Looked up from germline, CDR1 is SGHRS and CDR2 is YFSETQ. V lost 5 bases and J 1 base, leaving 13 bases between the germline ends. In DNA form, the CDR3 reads TGCGCCAGCAGATTAAACCCAGGGAGCAATCAGCCCCAGCATTTT. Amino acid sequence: CASRLNPGSNQPQHF.

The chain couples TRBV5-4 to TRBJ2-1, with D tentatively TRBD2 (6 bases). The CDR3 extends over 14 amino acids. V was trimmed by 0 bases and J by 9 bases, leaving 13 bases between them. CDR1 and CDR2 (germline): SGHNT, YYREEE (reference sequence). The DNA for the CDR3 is TGTGCCAGCAGCTTGGTGGTAGCGGCAACTGAGCAGTTCTTC. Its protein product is CASSLVVAATEQFF. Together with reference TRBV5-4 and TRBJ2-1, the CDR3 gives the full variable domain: ETGVTQSPTHLIKTRGQQVTLRCSSQSGHNTVSWYQQALGQGPQFIFQYYREEENGRGNFPPRFSGLQFPNYSSELNVNALELDDSALYLCASSLVVAATEQFFGPGTRLTVL.

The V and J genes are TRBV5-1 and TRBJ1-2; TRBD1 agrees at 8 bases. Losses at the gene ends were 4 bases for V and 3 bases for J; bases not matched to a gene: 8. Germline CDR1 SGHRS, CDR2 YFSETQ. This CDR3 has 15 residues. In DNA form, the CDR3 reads TGCGCCAGCAGCGCAACGACAGGGGACCACTATGGCTACACCTTC. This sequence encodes CASSATTGDHYGYTF.